The clone carrying this T cell receptor (beta chain) was recorded only once. Antigen unknown. Several immunoSEQ 96-well plates shared each subset's DNA, each plate a replicate. Ten immunoSEQ deep assay plates were used to sequence unsorted PBMC DNA. Data came from immunoSEQ multiplex PCR; TCRdb stores just in-frame clones and leaves some out. The sample lists more than 400,000 clones; about 72% were seen once. The sample originates from a study of shared clonotypes between healthy human individuals. Free of recent acute infections or vaccinations, the donors were healthy HIV-negative adults. The CDR3 covers 13 residues. Germline CDR1 is SGHNT and CDR2 is YYREEE (reference sequence). The V end lost 4 bases, the J end lost 5 bases, and 12 bases lay between the germline ends. Study-wide findings and caveats: It was the few donors that limited the genetic and exposure-history diversity represented.

The receptor's source is a woman aged 40 to 49 in good health. Some clones in this sample may be carry-over from other donors' samples. The sequenced sample consisted of PBMCs. This chain joins TRBV5-4 and TRBJ2-5, with D perhaps TRBD1 (6 bases). CDR3 loop: CASSIDRSETQYF. CDR3 in DNA: TGTGCCAGCAGCATCGACAGGAGTGAGACCCAGTACTTC.